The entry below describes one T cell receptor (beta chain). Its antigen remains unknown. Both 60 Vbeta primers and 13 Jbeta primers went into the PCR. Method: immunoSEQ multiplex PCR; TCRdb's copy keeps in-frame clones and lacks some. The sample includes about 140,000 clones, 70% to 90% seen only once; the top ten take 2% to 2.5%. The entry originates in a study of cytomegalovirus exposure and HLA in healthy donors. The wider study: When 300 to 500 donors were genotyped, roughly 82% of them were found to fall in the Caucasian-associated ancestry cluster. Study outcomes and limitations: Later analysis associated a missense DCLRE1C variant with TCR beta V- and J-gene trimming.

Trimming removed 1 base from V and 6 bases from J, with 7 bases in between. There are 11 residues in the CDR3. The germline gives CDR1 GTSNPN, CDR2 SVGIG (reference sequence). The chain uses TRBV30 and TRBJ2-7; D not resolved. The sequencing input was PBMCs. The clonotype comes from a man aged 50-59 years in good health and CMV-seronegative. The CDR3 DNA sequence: TGTGCCTGGAGTGCGGTCCCCGAGCAGTACTTC. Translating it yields CAWSAVPEQYF.